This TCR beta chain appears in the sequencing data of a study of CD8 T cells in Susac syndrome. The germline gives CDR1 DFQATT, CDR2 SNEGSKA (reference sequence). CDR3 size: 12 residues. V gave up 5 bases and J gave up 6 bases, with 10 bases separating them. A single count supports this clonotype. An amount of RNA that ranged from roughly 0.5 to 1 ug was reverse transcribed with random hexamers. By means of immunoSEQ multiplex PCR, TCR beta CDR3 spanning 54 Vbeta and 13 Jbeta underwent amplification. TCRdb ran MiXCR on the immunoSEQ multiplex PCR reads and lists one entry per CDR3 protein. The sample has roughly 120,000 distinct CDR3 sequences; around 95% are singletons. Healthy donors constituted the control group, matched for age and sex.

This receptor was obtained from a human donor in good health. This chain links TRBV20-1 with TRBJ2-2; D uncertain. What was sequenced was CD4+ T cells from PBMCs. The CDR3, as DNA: TGCAGTGCTCCCTCCAGGCCCGGGGAGCTGTTTTTT. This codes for CSAPSRPGELFF.